Each of the 13 T cell receptor beta chains below was sequenced from the same sample in a study of T cells in Graves' hyperthyroidism and ophthalmopathy. Template material for amplifying TCR beta CDR3 regions consisted of RNA transcripts. Using the HTBI primer set, a first-round RT-PCR was run on the TCR CDR3. TCRdb reprocessed the multiplex PCR reads with MiXCR, giving one entry per CDR3 protein. The sample lists around 540,000 distinct CDR3 sequences, about 16% occurring once. What was sequenced was blood. Receptors were obtained from a woman in her twenties or thirties with Graves' ophthalmopathy.

This clonotype was counted once. A much larger clone is a single base away; this may be a read error. The J gene is TRBJ2-6, the V gene TRBV28; possibly TRBD1 for D (6 bases). This CDR3 contains 15 residues. CDR1 and CDR2 (germline): MDHEN, SYDVKM. The CDR3 loop reads CASSSHRAGTNVLTF. CDR3 DNA sequence: TGTGCCAGCAGTTCTCACAGGGCTGGGACCAACGTCCTGACTTTC.

The V gene is TRBV5-4, the J gene TRBJ2-7; TRBD2 agrees at 9 bases. The CDR3 length is 15 residues. Germline lookup yields CDR1 SGHNT and CDR2 YYREEE (reference sequence). Germline trimming cut 4 bases from V and 4 bases from J; bases unmatched to any gene: 9. CDR3 protein: CASSPPGREGYEQYF. The CDR3 DNA sequence: TGTGCCAGCAGCCCCCCCGGGCGGGAGGGTTACGAGCAGTACTTC.

The chain has TRBV4-3 and TRBJ2-2; possibly TRBD1 for D (5 bases). CDR1 and CDR2 from the germline V gene are LGHNA and YSLEER. Trimming cost V 8 bases and J 7 bases, with 20 bases left between them. This CDR3 region has 15 residues. CDR3 bases: TGCGCCAGCCAACTTGTGGGGCTCGGTGGCGGGGAGCTGTTTTTT. Amino acids: CASQLVGLGGGELFF.

This chain connects TRBV12-5 to TRBJ2-5, with TRBD1 matching over 11 bases. In germline, CDR1 is LGHNT, CDR2 FRNRAP. Trimming removed 7 bases from V and 5 bases from J; junction bases left unmatched: 9. CDR3 length equals 15 residues. CDR3 in DNA: TGTGCTAGTGTTCCCGGGACAGGGGGGAGGGAGACCCAGTACTTC. Translation: CASVPGTGGRETQYF.

The rearrangement links TRBV11-2 to TRBJ2-1; 7 bases agree with TRBD2. CDR1 SGHAT and CDR2 FQNNGV come from the germline V gene. The CDR3 is made up of 15 amino acids. After removal of 5 bases from V and 6 bases from J, the junction contained 10 bases not matched to a gene. Written as DNA, the CDR3 is TGTGCCAGCAGCCAAGGCAGCGGGATGGCCAATGAGCAGTTCTTC. Encoded protein: CASSQGSGMANEQFF.

This clonotype was seen only once. The CDR3 does not end in the conserved phenylalanine or tryptophan, so this is likely a read error. The DNA is omitted, as the CDR3 cannot be located on it reliably, and the CDR3 follows TCRdb's listing. CDR3 residues: CASSSPGYYGHTL. V usage is TRBV28 and J usage is TRBJ1-2; the table gives TRBD1 as D, unverified against the DNA. With termini counted, the CDR3 has 13 amino acids. Per germline, CDR1 MDHEN and CDR2 SYDVKM.

DNA of the CDR3: TGCAGTGCTTTCGTCGGGAGGCGTCCTAATTCACCCCTCCACTTT. Encoded protein: CSAFVGRRPNSPLHF. The genes are TRBV20-1 and TRBJ1-6; no definite D call. In germline, CDR1 is DFQATT, CDR2 SNEGSKA (reference sequence). V lost 5 bases and J 6 bases, leaving 17 bases between the germline ends. The CDR3 is 15 amino acids.

The J gene is TRBJ1-6, the V gene TRBV2; tentatively, D is TRBD1 (6 bases). The length of the CDR3 is 15 residues. The V end was cut by 1 base, the J end by 7 bases, with 11 bases between. The germline CDR1 and CDR2 sequences are SNHLY and FYNNEI. The DNA for the CDR3 is TGTGCCAGCAGTGAAGTCGCCAGGGGAAATTCACCCCTCCACTTT. Its protein is CASSEVARGNSPLHF.

The chain employs TRBV7-8 and TRBJ2-1, with 8 positions matching TRBD2. J lost 3 bases, V lost 6 bases, and 7 bases had no gene match. The V gene's germline CDR1 is SGHVS and CDR2 FQNEAQ. The CDR3 extends over 15 amino acids. Here the CDR3 DNA reads TGTGCCAGCAGAGTCCTAGCGGGCGGCTACAATGAGCAGTTCTTC. The encoded protein is CASRVLAGGYNEQFF.

The rearrangement uses TRBV9 and TRBJ2-1; 12 bases match TRBD1. The germline V gene has CDR1 SGDLS and CDR2 YYNGEE. CDR3 size: 19 residues. J was trimmed by 0 bases and V by 0 bases; bases with no gene match: 7. DNA for the CDR3: TGTGCCAGCAGCGTAGGGGGACAGGGGGCCCCTAGCTCCTACAATGAGCAGTTCTTC. Protein product: CASSVGGQGAPSSYNEQFF.

A few counts support this clonotype. This chain connects TRBV15 to TRBJ2-7; D call uncertain. From germline, CDR1 is LNHNV and CDR2 YYDKDF (reference sequence). The CDR3 extends over 12 amino acids. V shed 1 base and J shed 5 bases, with 6 bases lying between them. CDR3 coding DNA: TGTGCCACCAGCAGAGGAGTCGACGAGCAGTACTTC. Its protein is CATSRGVDEQYF.

For this clonotype: This could be a read error, since a much larger clone is one nucleotide away. The conserved final phenylalanine or tryptophan is absent from the CDR3, which likely points to a read error. J is TRBJ1-1 and V is TRBV12-3 or TRBV12-4; maybe TRBD1 (5 bases). This CDR3 is 14 amino acids long. V was shortened by 6 bases and J by 4 bases, with 15 bases between the two germline ends. DNA of the CDR3: TGTGCCAGCAGCATCCGAGGGGCGGGCACTGAAGCTTTCCTT. The encoded protein is CASSIRGAGTEAFL.

This clonotype occurred many times. The chain recombines TRBV20-1 with TRBJ2-7; the match to TRBD2 covers 10 bases. Losses at the gene ends were 3 bases for V and 4 bases for J; bases not matched to a gene: 6. CDR1 is DFQATT and CDR2 is SNEGSKA in the germline V gene (reference sequence). The CDR3 runs to 14 residues. CDR3: CSASRTSGGYEQYF. In DNA form, the CDR3 reads TGCAGTGCTAGCAGGACTAGCGGCGGTTACGAGCAGTACTTC.